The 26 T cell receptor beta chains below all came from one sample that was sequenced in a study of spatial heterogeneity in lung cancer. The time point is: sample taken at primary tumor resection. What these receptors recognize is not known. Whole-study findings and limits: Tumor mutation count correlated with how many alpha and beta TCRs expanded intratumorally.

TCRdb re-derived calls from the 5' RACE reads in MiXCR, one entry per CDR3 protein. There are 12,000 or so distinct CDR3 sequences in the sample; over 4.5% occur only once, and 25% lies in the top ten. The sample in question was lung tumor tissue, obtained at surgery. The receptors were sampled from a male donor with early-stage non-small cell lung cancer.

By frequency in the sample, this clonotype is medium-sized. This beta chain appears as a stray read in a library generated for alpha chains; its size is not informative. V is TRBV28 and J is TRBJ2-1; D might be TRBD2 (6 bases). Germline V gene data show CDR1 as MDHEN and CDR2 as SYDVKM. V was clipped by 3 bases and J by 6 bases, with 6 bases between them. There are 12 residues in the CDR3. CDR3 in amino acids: CASSLTSNEQFF. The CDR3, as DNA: TGTGCCAGCAGTTTGACTAGCAATGAGCAGTTCTTC.

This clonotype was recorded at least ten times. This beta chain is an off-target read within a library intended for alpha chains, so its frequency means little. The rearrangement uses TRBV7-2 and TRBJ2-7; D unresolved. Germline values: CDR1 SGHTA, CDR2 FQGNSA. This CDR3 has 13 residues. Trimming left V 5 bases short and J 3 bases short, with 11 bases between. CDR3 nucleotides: TGTGCCAGCAGCCCCTCCGGGTTCTACGAGCAGTACTTC. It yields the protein CASSPSGFYEQYF. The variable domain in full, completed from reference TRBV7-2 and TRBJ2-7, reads GAGVSQSPSNKVTEKGKDVELRCDPISGHTALYWYRQSLGQGLEFLIYFQGNSAPDKSGLPSDRFSAERTGGSVSTLTIQRTQQEDSAVYLCASSPSGFYEQYFGPGTRLTVT.

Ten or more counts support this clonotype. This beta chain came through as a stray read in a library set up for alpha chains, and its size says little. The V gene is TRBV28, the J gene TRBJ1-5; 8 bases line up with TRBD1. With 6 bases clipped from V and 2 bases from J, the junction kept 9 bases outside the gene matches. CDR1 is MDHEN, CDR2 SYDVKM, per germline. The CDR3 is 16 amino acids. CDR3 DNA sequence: TGTGCCAGCAGGGAACAGGGGGTTTGGGGCAATCAGCCCCAGCATTTT. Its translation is CASREQGVWGNQPQHF.

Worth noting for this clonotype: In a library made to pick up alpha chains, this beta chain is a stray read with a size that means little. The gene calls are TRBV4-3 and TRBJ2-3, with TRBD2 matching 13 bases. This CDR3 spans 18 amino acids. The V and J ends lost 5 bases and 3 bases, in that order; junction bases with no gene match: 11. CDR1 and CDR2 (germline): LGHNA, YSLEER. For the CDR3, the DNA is TGCGCCAGCAGCACTAGCGGGGGGGCCCTCCGGGGAACAGATACGCAGTATTTT. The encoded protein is CASSTSGGALRGTDTQYF.

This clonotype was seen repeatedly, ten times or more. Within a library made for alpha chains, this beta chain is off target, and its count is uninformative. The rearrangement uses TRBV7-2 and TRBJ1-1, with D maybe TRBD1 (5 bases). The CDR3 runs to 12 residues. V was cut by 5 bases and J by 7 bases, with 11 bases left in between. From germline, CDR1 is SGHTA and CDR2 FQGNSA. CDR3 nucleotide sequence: TGTGCCAGCAGCCCCGTCAGGGTTGAAGCTTTCTTT. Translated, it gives CASSPVRVEAFF.

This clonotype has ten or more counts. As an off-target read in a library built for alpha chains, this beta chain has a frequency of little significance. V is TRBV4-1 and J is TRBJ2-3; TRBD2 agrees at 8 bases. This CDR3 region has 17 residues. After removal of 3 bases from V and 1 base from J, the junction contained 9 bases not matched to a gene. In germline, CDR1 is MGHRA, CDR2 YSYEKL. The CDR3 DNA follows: TGCGCCAGCAGCCAGCTCGGACGGGGGGGCGGCACAGATACGCAGTATTTT. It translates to CASSQLGRGGGTDTQYF.

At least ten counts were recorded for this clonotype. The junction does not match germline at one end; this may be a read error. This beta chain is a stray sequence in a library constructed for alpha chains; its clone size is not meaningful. CDR3 region: CASTLQGGGKQPQHF. The CDR3 DNA reads as TGTGCCAGCACTCTCCAAGGTGGGGGCAAACAGCCCCAGCATTTT. This chain links TRBV2 with TRBJ1-5; a possible D gene is TRBD1 (6 bases). The CDR3 contains 15 residues. Per germline, CDR1 SNHLY and CDR2 FYNNEI. Full variable domain (outside the CDR3, taken from reference TRBV2 and TRBJ1-5): EPEVTQTPSHQVTQMGQEVILRCVPISNHLYFYWYRQILGQKVEFLVSFYNNEISEKSEIFDDQFSVERPDGSNFTLKIRSTKLEDSAMYFCASTLQGGGKQPQHFGDGTRLSIL.

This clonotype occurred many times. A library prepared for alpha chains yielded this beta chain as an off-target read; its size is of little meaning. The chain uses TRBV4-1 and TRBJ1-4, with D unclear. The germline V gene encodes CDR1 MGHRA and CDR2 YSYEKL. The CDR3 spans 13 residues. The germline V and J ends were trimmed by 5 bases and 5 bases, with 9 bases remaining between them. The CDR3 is CASSSLQNEKLFF. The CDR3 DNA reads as TGCGCCAGCAGCAGCTTGCAAAATGAAAAACTGTTTTTT.

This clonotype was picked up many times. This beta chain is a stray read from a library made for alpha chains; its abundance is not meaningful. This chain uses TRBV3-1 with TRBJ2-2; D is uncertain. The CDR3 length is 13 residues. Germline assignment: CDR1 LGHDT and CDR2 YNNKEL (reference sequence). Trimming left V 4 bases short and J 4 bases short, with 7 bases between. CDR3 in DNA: TGTGCCAGCAGCCGCCTAAGCACCGGGGAGCTGTTTTTT. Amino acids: CASSRLSTGELFF. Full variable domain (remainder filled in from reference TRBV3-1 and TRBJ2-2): DTAVSQTPKYLVTQMGNDKSIKCEQNLGHDTMYWYKQDSKKFLKIMFSYNNKELIINETVPNRFSPKSPDKAHLNLHINSLELGDSAVYFCASSRLSTGELFFGEGSRLTVL.

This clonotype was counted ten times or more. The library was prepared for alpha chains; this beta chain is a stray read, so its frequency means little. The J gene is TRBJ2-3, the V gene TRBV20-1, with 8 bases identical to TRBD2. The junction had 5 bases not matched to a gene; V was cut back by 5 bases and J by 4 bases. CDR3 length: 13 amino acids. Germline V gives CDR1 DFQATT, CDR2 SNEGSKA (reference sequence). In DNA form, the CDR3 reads TGCAGTGCTCCCCGGGGGGGTGCAGATACGCAGTATTTT. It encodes CSAPRGGADTQYF.

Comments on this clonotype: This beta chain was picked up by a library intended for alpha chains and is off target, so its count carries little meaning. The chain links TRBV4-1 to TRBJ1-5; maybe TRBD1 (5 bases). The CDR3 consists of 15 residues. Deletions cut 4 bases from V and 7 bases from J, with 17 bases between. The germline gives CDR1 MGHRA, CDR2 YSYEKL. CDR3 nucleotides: TGCGCCAGCAGCCCCCGCCCCGGGGCAAACCAGCCCCAGCATTTT. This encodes CASSPRPGANQPQHF.

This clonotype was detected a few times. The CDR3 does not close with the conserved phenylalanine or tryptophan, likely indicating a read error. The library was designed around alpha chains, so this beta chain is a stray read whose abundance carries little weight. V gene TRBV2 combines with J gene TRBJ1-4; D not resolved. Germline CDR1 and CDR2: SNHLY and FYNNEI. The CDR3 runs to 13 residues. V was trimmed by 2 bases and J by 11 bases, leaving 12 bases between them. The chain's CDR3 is CASSERRVRKLFS. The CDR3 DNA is TGTGCCAGCAGTGAAAGGAGGGTCCGGAAACTGTTTTCT.

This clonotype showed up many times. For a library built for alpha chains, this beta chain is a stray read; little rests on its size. CDR3 in DNA: TGTGCCAGCAGCTTAGGACAGGCCGGGGATGAGCCCCAGCATTTT. It translates to CASSLGQAGDEPQHF. The rearrangement joins TRBV7-2 to TRBJ1-5; D might be TRBD1 (6 bases). The CDR3 contains 15 residues. Trimming stripped 1 base from V and 8 bases from J, with 15 bases between. Germline assignment: CDR1 SGHTA and CDR2 FQGNSA.

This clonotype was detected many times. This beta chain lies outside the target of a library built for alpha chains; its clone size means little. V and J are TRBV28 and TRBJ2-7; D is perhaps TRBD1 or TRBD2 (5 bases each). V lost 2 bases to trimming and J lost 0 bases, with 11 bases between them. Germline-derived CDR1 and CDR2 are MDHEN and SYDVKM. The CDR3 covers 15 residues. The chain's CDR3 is CASSLAWGISYEQYF. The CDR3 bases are TGTGCCAGCAGTTTAGCGTGGGGGATCTCCTACGAGCAGTACTTC. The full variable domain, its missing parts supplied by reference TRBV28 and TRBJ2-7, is DVKVTQSSRYLVKRTGEKVFLECVQDMDHENMFWYRQDPGLGLRLIYFSYDVKMKEKGDIPEGYSVSREKKERFSLILESASTNQTSMYLCASSLAWGISYEQYFGPGTRLTVT.

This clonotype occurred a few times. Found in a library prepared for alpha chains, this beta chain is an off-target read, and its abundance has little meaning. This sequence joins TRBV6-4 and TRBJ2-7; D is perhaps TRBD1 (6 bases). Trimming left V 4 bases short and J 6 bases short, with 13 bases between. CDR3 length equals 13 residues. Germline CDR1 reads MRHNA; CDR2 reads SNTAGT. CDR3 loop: CASSVSQGAEQYF. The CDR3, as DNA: TGTGCCAGCAGTGTCTCACAGGGTGCCGAGCAGTACTTC.

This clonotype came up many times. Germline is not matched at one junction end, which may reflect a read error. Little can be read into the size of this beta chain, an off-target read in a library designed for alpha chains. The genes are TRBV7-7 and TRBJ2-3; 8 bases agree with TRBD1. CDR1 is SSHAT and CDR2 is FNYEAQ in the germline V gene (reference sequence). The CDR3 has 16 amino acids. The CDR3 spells CASSERTGKGTDTQYF. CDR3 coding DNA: TGTGCTAGCAGCGAACGGACAGGGAAGGGCACAGATACGCAGTATTTT.

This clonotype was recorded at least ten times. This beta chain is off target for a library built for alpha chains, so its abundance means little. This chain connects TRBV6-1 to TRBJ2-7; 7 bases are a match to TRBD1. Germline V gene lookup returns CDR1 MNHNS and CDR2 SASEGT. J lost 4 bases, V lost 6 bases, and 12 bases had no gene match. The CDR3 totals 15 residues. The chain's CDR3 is CASRASGTALYEQYF. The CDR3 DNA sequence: TGTGCCAGCAGGGCTTCCGGGACAGCGCTTTACGAGCAGTACTTC.

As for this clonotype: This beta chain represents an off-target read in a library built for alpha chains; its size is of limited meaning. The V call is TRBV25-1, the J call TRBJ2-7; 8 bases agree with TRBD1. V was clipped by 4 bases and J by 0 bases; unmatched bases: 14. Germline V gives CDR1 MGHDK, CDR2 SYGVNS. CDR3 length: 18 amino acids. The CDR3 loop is CASSAPRQGAPSSYEQYF. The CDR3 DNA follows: TGTGCCAGCAGTGCCCCGCGGCAGGGGGCACCGAGCTCCTACGAGCAGTACTTC.

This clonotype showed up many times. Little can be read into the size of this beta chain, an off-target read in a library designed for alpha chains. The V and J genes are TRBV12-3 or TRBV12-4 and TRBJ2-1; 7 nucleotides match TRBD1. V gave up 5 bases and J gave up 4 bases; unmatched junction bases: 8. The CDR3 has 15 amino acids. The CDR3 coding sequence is TGTGCCAGCAGTATTCAGGGGGTTTATTACAATGAGCAGTTCTTC. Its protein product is CASSIQGVYYNEQFF.

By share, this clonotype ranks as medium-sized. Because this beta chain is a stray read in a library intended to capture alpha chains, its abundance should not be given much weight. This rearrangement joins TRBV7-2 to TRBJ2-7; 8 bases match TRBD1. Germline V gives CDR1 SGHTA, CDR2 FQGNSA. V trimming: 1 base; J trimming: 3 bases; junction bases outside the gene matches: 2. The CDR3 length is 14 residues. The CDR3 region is CASSLDGTGYEQYF. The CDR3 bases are TGTGCCAGCAGCTTAGATGGGACAGGCTACGAGCAGTACTTC.

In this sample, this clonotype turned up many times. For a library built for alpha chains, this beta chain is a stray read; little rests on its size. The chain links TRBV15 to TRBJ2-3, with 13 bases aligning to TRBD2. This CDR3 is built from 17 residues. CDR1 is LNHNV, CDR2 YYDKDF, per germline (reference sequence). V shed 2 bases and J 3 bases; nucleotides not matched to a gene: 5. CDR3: CATSRHWTSGGTDTQYF. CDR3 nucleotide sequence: TGTGCCACCAGCAGACATTGGACTAGCGGGGGAACAGATACGCAGTATTTT.

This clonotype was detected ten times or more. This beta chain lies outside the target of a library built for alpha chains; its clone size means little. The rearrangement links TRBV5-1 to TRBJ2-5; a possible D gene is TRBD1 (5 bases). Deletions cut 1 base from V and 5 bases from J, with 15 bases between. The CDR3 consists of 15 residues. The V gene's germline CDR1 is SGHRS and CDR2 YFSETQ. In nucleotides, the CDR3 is TGCGCCAGCAGCTTGACCCCAGGGATCCTGGAGACCCAGTACTTC. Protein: CASSLTPGILETQYF.

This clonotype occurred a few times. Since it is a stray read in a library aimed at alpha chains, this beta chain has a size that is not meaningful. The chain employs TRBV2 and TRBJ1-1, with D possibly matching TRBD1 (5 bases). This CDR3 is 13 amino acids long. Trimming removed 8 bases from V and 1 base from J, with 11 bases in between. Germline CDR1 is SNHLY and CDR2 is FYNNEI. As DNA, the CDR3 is TGTGCCAGCCTCGACAGCGAGAACACTGAAGCTTTCTTT. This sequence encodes CASLDSENTEAFF.

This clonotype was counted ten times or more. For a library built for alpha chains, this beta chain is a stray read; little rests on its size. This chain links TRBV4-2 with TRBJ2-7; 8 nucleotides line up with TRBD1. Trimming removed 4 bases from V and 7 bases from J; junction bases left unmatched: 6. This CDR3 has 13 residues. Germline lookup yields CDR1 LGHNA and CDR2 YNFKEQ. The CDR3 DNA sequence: TGTGCCAGCAGCCGGACAGGGTCTGGGGAGCAGTACTTC. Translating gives CASSRTGSGEQYF.

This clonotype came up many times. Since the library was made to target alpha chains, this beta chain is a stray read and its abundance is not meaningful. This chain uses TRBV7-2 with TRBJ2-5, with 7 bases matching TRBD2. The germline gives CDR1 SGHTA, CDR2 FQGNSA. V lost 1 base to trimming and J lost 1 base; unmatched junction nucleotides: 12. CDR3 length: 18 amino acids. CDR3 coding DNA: TGTGCCAGCAGCTTAGATCCTGGGGCGGGGGTACTCCAAGAGACCCAGTACTTC. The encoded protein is CASSLDPGAGVLQETQYF.

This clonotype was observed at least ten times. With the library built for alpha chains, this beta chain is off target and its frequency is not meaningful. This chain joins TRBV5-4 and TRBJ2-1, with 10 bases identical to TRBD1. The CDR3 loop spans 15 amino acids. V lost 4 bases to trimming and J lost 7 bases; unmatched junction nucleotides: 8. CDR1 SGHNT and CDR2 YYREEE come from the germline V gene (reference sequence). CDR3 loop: CASSRRDRGGNEQFF. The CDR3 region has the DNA TGTGCCAGCAGCCGCCGGGACAGGGGTGGTAATGAGCAGTTCTTC.